These T cell receptor beta chains were read from a single sample in a study of blood T cell repertoires in COVID-19. Profiling relied on immunoSEQ multiplex PCR, and the TCRdb table lists in-frame clones only, not all of them. The sample records tens of thousands of clones, over 85% being singletons. The sequenced sample consisted of peripheral blood. These TCRs come from a human donor in a cohort sampled during active COVID-19. The CDR3 runs from the conserved cysteine through the conserved F or W. A D gene is named only where the DNA matches it firmly. Not every row has a clone size; where given, it reads once, few, many or a size class.

D	length	V	J	size	CDR3	DNA
.	13	TRBV30	TRBJ2-2	.	CAWSVGNTGELFF	TGTGCCTGGAGTGTCGGGAACACCGGGGAGCTGTTTTTT
TRBD1	15	TRBV7-2	TRBJ1-2	.	CASSWGEGQAGGYTF	TGTGCCAGCAGCTGGGGGGAGGGACAGGCCGGGGGCTACACCTTC
TRBD2	17	TRBV19	TRBJ2-3	.	CASSPRGGTSLTDTQYF	TGTGCCAGTAGCCCTCGAGGGGGGACTAGCCTTACAGATACGCAGTATTTT
TRBD1	16	TRBV5-6	TRBJ2-1	.	CASSSIRQGSGNEQFF	TGTGCCAGCAGCTCAATAAGACAGGGCAGTGGCAATGAGCAGTTCTTC
TRBD1	16	TRBV19	TRBJ1-5	few	CASTLEGGQAHQPQHF	TGTGCCAGTACCCTAGAGGGGGGACAGGCACATCAGCCCCAGCATTTT
.	15	TRBV15	TRBJ1-4	.	CATSRREATNEKLFF	TGTGCCACCAGCAGACGTGAGGCAACTAATGAAAAACTGTTTTTT
.	12	TRBV11-2	TRBJ2-7	.	CASSPGAYEQYF	TGTGCCAGCAGTCCAGGGGCCTACGAGCAGTACTTC
.	14	TRBV6-5	TRBJ1-5	.	CASSTGTGVQPQHF	TGTGCCAGCAGTACCGGGACGGGGGTTCAGCCCCAGCATTTT
TRBD1	15	TRBV4-1	TRBJ2-7	.	CASSQDLAGGDEQYF	TGCGCCAGCAGCCAAGACCTGGCAGGGGGCGACGAGCAGTACTTC
TRBD2	13	TRBV19	TRBJ2-7	once	CASRTSGGYEQYF	TGTGCCAGTAGAACTAGCGGGGGATACGAGCAGTACTTC